Listed below are T cell receptor beta chains from one sample, sequenced in a study of shared clonotypes between healthy human individuals. Some clones are missing from TCRdb's copy, which holds only in-frame ones; the method was immunoSEQ multiplex PCR. This sample has roughly 590,000 clones, with nearly 97% found just once. The sample taken for sequencing was naive CD8+ T cells sorted from blood. The receptor set was obtained from a woman in her 30s in good health. Each CDR3 is given without its conserved first and last residue.

CDR3	V	J
ASSTGGTEAF	TRBV6-5	TRBJ1-1
ASSESRSMGANVLT	TRBV10-2	TRBJ2-6
ASQNDQFNEQF	TRBV10-1	TRBJ2-1
ASCPDRAKNSPLH	TRBV28	TRBJ1-6
ASSEESGPPRNEQF	TRBV6-1	TRBJ2-1
ASRGGQGAYEQY	TRBV28	TRBJ2-7
ASSTISAGDEQF	TRBV2	TRBJ2-1
ASSSRTQGGQETQY	TRBV27	TRBJ2-5
ASSGGISSTDTQY	TRBV2	TRBJ2-3
ASSLASGSVETQY	TRBV7-9	TRBJ2-5
ASSFSRQTNTEAF	TRBV5-1	TRBJ1-1
ASSFPGELF	TRBV19	TRBJ2-2
ASSFLHGDPWGTDTQY	TRBV28	TRBJ2-3
ASSAAREGSNQPQH	TRBV23-1	TRBJ1-5
ASTGSGGGEQY	TRBV5-4	TRBJ2-7
ATRTDSSGANVLT	TRBV7-9	TRBJ2-6
ASSIGHSYEQY	TRBV19	NA
ASSSPLGREAF	TRBV9	TRBJ1-1
ASSILAGVFNEQF	TRBV19	TRBJ2-1
ASRPDIGSYNEQF	TRBV6-5	TRBJ2-1
ASSLSYSRSYNEQF	TRBV27	TRBJ2-1
ASSSHGEQY	TRBV5-6	TRBJ2-7
ASSPGTGGKF	TRBV11-2	TRBJ2-1
ASSTSGSPGDEQF	TRBV9	TRBJ2-1
ASRGRGYGYT	TRBV7-9	TRBJ1-2
ASSNSGQGAKDTQY	TRBV13	TRBJ2-3
SVEGQGAYEQY	TRBV29-1	TRBJ2-7
VRTFGTASTPGANVLT	TRBV7-5	TRBJ2-6
ASSLRDSTYEQY	TRBV27	TRBJ2-7
ASRSTPSSGNTIY	TRBV28	TRBJ1-3
ASSFISRSGSYEQY	TRBV27	TRBJ2-7
ASSTWTGWKTQY	TRBV19	TRBJ2-5
ASSVEGETEAF	TRBV9	TRBJ1-1
ASSPGTAHNEKLF	TRBV5-4	TRBJ1-4
ARDGGSTEAF	TRBV30	TRBJ1-1
ASSTGLAGAGDNEQF	TRBV5-1	TRBJ2-1
ASSQAPSDDTEQY	TRBV4-1	TRBJ2-7
ASSETPPLRYEQY	TRBV6-1	TRBJ2-7
ASSTSRVPDTQY	TRBV21-1	TRBJ2-3
ASSWVGAGTDTQY	TRBV9	TRBJ2-3
ASSEWDRVYEQY	TRBV6-1	TRBJ2-7
ASSLKGVNGYT	TRBV27	TRBJ1-2
ASRNRGQSVNQPQH	TRBV28	TRBJ1-5
ASTKALAGASGHNEQF	TRBV28	TRBJ2-1
ASSSSGWTGALGKQETQY	TRBV5-1	TRBJ2-5